This TCR beta chain came from a study of shared clonotypes between healthy human individuals. Only in-frame clones appear in the TCRdb table, and some are missing; sequencing was by immunoSEQ multiplex PCR. Among 740,000 or so clones listed, around 73% were seen once. V lost 6 bases, J lost 1 base, and 18 bases lay in between. The germline gives CDR1 MDHEN, CDR2 SYDVKM. There are 16 residues in the CDR3. This TCR came from a woman aged 25 to 45 in good health. The chain recombines TRBV28 with TRBJ1-2; maybe TRBD1 (6 bases). Material: memory CD4+ T cells sorted from blood. Noted subset: CD45RA-negative fraction. This CDR3 is CASRRGRGSFNYGYTF. CDR3 nucleotides: TGTGCCAGCAGGCGTGGCAGGGGATCGTTTAACTATGGCTACACCTTC.